The rows below give T cell receptor beta chains drawn from one sample of a study of glioma-infiltrating T cells after dendritic cell vaccination. The protocol was immunoSEQ multiplex PCR, while the TCRdb copy is restricted to in-frame clones and leaves out a portion. The sample lists 55,000 to 75,000 clones, around 86% occurring once. This sample comprised blood, obtained before dendritic cell vaccination. Receptors originate from a human donor with glioblastoma. Both conserved end residues are part of each CDR3. Fields, in order: J gene, D gene, clone size, V gene, CDR3 DNA, CDR3 protein. D genes are given only for firm matches. Rows may omit the clone size; those that give it use once, few, many or a size class.

TRBJ1-3	NA	NA	TRBV14	TGTGCCAGCAGCCAAGCCGTAGGAAACACCATATATTTT	CASSQAVGNTIYF
TRBJ1-6	NA	NA	TRBV7-8	TGTGCCAGCAGCTTAGGGAGTCCTCCCAATTCACCCCTCCACTTT	CASSLGSPPNSPLHF
TRBJ1-3	NA	NA	TRBV7-2	TGTGCCAGCAGCCGCGACACCCCGGGGAGCTCTGGAAACACCATATATTTT	CASSRDTPGSSGNTIYF
TRBJ2-3	TRBD2	once	TRBV4-3	TGCGCCAGCAGCCAAGATTCTAGCGGAACCACAGATACGCAGTATTTT	CASSQDSSGTTDTQYF
TRBJ1-1	NA	NA	TRBV29-1	TGCAGCGTTGAAGGCAGGGGTGAAACTGAAGCTTTCTTT	CSVEGRGETEAFF
TRBJ1-2	TRBD1	once	TRBV5-6	TGTGCCAGCAGCTCGGGACAGCCTCTCTATGGCTACACCTTC	CASSSGQPLYGYTF
TRBJ2-3	NA	once	TRBV5-4	TGTGCCAGCAGCTTGGGAGGCGGGACCGGCACAGATACGCAGTATTTT	CASSLGGGTGTDTQYF
TRBJ1-1	NA	NA	TRBV9	TGTGCCAGCAGCGTCGAGGGTTCGTTGAACACTGAAGCTTTCTTT	CASSVEGSLNTEAFF
TRBJ2-7	TRBD1	NA	TRBV7-2	TGTGCCAGCAGCTACTTAGGAGGGACAGGGGGAAACGAGCAGTACTTC	CASSYLGGTGGNEQYF
TRBJ2-7	NA	NA	TRBV11-2	TGTGCCAGCAGCTTAGTTAGGGGTACAGACGAGCAGTACTTC	CASSLVRGTDEQYF
TRBJ2-5	TRBD2	NA	TRBV5-8	TGTGCCAGCAGCTTAAGCCTAGCGGGGTTTTCGTCCCAAGAGACCCAGTACTTC	CASSLSLAGFSSQETQYF
TRBJ1-4	NA	few	TRBV27	TGTGCCAGCAGTTTAGAATATGTGGGGCAAGAAAAACTGTTTTTT	CASSLEYVGQEKLFF
TRBJ1-6	NA	once	TRBV30	TGTGCCTGGAGCGCTGACACACCCCTCCACTTT	CAWSADTPLHF
TRBJ2-5	NA	NA	TRBV11-2	TGTGCCAGCAGCTTAGGACAGGACCCCCCGGAGACCCAGTACTTC	CASSLGQDPPETQYF
TRBJ1-4	NA	NA	TRBV5-1	TGCGCCAGCAGCTTGGACACCCGGGAGAATGAAAAACTGTTTTTT	CASSLDTRENEKLFF
TRBJ2-7	NA	NA	TRBV5-3	TGTGCCAGAAGCTTGGGTCCCAGGGGGAGGCCCTCGGGGGAGCAGTACTTC	CARSLGPRGRPSGEQYF
TRBJ1-6	NA	NA	TRBV7-8	TGTGCCAGCAGCCCCTATCGTGATTCACCCCTCCACTTT	CASSPYRDSPLHF
TRBJ1-1	NA	NA	TRBV7-8	TGTGCCAGCAGCCCTCAGGGCGGCAACACTGAAGCTTTCTTT	CASSPQGGNTEAFF
TRBJ2-3	NA	NA	TRBV5-1	TGCGCCAGCACATTGAGCTGGGCAGGCTCAGATACGCAGTATTTT	CASTLSWAGSDTQYF
TRBJ1-4	TRBD1	NA	TRBV6-1	TGTGCCAGCAGTGATGGGGGACAGTCCCGCGAAAAACTGTTTTTT	CASSDGGQSREKLFF
TRBJ2-3	NA	NA	TRBV7-8	TGTGCCAGCAGCTACCCGCTCGACGGAGTACGCACAGATACGCAGTATTTT	CASSYPLDGVRTDTQYF
TRBJ2-3	NA	NA	TRBV19	TGTGCCAGTAGTACTCCCCAGGGGCCAGATACGCAGTATTTT	CASSTPQGPDTQYF
TRBJ2-2	TRBD1	NA	TRBV7-3	TGTGCCAGCAGCCCCGACGCAGGGGGCACCGGGGAGCTGTTTTTT	CASSPDAGGTGELFF
TRBJ2-3	NA	once	TRBV2	TGTGCCAGCAGTGAACCAAGGGGTGGGTTTGCAGATACGCAGTATTTT	CASSEPRGGFADTQYF
TRBJ1-6	TRBD1	NA	TRBV19	TGTGCCAGTAGCCCCCTGGGACAGTTGGACTCACCCCTCCACTTT	CASSPLGQLDSPLHF
TRBJ1-4	NA	few	TRBV30	TGTGCCTGGAGCGGAGGGAGCAATGAAAAACTGTTTTTT	CAWSGGSNEKLFF
TRBJ1-4	TRBD1	NA	TRBV6-5	TGTGCCAGCAGATCGGGACAGTCTAATGAAAAACTGTTTTTT	CASRSGQSNEKLFF
TRBJ1-4	NA	once	TRBV7-6	TGTGCCAGCAGCTTAGGAGCGGAAAAACTGTTTTTT	CASSLGAEKLFF